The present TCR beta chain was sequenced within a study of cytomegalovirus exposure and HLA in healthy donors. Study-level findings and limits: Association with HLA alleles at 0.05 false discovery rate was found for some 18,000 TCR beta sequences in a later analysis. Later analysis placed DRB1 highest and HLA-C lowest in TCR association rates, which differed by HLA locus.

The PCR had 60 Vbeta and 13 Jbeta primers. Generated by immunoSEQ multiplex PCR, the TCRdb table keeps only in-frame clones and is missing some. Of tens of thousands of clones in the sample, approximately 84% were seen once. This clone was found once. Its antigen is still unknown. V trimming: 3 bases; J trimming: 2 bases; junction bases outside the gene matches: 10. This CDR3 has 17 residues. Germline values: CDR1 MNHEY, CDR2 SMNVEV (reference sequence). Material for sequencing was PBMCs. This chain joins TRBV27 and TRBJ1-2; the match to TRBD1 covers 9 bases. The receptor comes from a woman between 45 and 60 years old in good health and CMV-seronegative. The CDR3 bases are TGTGCCAGCAGTTTGTCTCCTAGGGGGACAGGGAACTATGGCTACACCTTC. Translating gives CASSLSPRGTGNYGYTF.